This is a list of T cell receptor beta chains from one sample in a study of blood T cell repertoires in COVID-19. Repertoires were generated with immunoSEQ multiplex PCR, while TCRdb's copy carries only in-frame clones and drops some. The sample includes 250,000 or so clones, roughly nine tenths of them seen just once. The sample taken for sequencing was peripheral blood. The receptors derive from a woman aged 40 to 50 who had recovered from COVID-19. CDR3s include the opening cysteine and the closing phenylalanine or tryptophan. A D gene is named only where the DNA matches it firmly. A clone size is listed for some rows: how often the clone was seen (once, few, many), or a class if it is expanded.

d_call: NA; clone_size: NA; cdr3_length: 15; v_call: TRBV24-1; j_call: TRBJ2-1; cdr3_nt: TGTGCCACCAGTCAGGACGGGAGTTGGGATAATGAGCAGTTCTTC; cdr3_aa: CATSQDGSWDNEQFF
d_call: NA; clone_size: NA; cdr3_length: 13; v_call: TRBV15; j_call: TRBJ2-6; cdr3_nt: TGTGCCACGAAGGAGGGTGCGGCCAACGTCCTGACTTTC; cdr3_aa: CATKEGAANVLTF
d_call: NA; clone_size: few; cdr3_length: 15; v_call: TRBV5-6; j_call: TRBJ1-6; cdr3_nt: TGTGCCAGCAGCTTGTTTTGGGGAGACGGTTCACCCCTCCACTTT; cdr3_aa: CASSLFWGDGSPLHF
d_call: NA; clone_size: once; cdr3_length: 15; v_call: TRBV19; j_call: TRBJ2-6; cdr3_nt: TGTGCCAGTAGTATTATGTCCTCTGGGGCCAACGTCCTGACTTTC; cdr3_aa: CASSIMSSGANVLTF
d_call: TRBD2; clone_size: NA; cdr3_length: 16; v_call: TRBV11-3; j_call: TRBJ2-3; cdr3_nt: TGTGCCAGCAGCCCGGGACTAGCGGGAGACGGAGATACGCAGTATTTT; cdr3_aa: CASSPGLAGDGDTQYF
d_call: NA; clone_size: NA; cdr3_length: 11; v_call: TRBV7-2; j_call: TRBJ1-2; cdr3_nt: TGTGCCAGCAGCTTCAACCGGGGCTACACCTTC; cdr3_aa: CASSFNRGYTF
d_call: TRBD2; clone_size: NA; cdr3_length: 14; v_call: TRBV3-1/TRBV3-2; j_call: TRBJ2-7; cdr3_nt: TGTGCCAGCAGCCCCGGGAGGCAGGACTACGAGCAGTACTTC; cdr3_aa: CASSPGRQDYEQYF
d_call: NA; clone_size: NA; cdr3_length: 14; v_call: TRBV6-5; j_call: TRBJ2-1; cdr3_nt: TGTGCCAGCAGTTACTCGGGGGGGGCAGGCGAGCAGTTCTTC; cdr3_aa: CASSYSGGAGEQFF
d_call: NA; clone_size: NA; cdr3_length: 13; v_call: TRBV27; j_call: TRBJ2-1; cdr3_nt: TGTGCCAGCAGTACCCAGACAGACAATGAGCAGTTCTTC; cdr3_aa: CASSTQTDNEQFF
d_call: NA; clone_size: NA; cdr3_length: 15; v_call: TRBV19; j_call: TRBJ1-5; cdr3_nt: TGTGCCAGTAGTCTCCCCGCGGCCCTCCAAGGGCCCCAGCATTTT; cdr3_aa: CASSLPAALQGPQHF
d_call: TRBD2; clone_size: NA; cdr3_length: 16; v_call: TRBV11-2; j_call: TRBJ2-2; cdr3_nt: TGTGCCAGCAGCCGACTAGCGGGAGGGGGCACCGGGGAGCTGTTTTTT; cdr3_aa: CASSRLAGGGTGELFF
d_call: NA; clone_size: NA; cdr3_length: 16; v_call: TRBV7-8; j_call: TRBJ2-2; cdr3_nt: TGTGCCAGCAGCTTAGTGAGAGGGAGAGGAACCGGGGAGCTGTTTTTT; cdr3_aa: CASSLVRGRGTGELFF
d_call: TRBD1; clone_size: NA; cdr3_length: 13; v_call: TRBV27; j_call: TRBJ2-5; cdr3_nt: TGTGCCAGCAGTTCGGGACAGGGCCTGACCCAGTACTTC; cdr3_aa: CASSSGQGLTQYF
d_call: TRBD1; clone_size: NA; cdr3_length: 14; v_call: TRBV29-1; j_call: TRBJ1-1; cdr3_nt: TGCAGCGCCCTCAGGGGGCTTATGAACACTGAAGCTTTCTTT; cdr3_aa: CSALRGLMNTEAFF
d_call: NA; clone_size: NA; cdr3_length: 15; v_call: TRBV5-5; j_call: TRBJ2-1; cdr3_nt: TGTGCCAGCAGCTTGGGACATAACTCCTACAATGAGCAGTTCTTC; cdr3_aa: CASSLGHNSYNEQFF
d_call: TRBD1; clone_size: NA; cdr3_length: 15; v_call: TRBV6-5; j_call: TRBJ2-1; cdr3_nt: TGTGCCAGCAGTAAGACAGGGGGACAGTACAATGAGCAGTTCTTC; cdr3_aa: CASSKTGGQYNEQFF
d_call: NA; clone_size: NA; cdr3_length: 14; v_call: TRBV2; j_call: TRBJ1-2; cdr3_nt: TGTGCCAGCAGTGAAGGACAGGTCGTTTATGGCTACACCTTC; cdr3_aa: CASSEGQVVYGYTF
d_call: NA; clone_size: NA; cdr3_length: 15; v_call: TRBV6-5; j_call: TRBJ1-2; cdr3_nt: TGTGCCAGCAGTTACCGGTCGGACAGCCTCTATGGCTACACCTTC; cdr3_aa: CASSYRSDSLYGYTF
d_call: TRBD2; clone_size: NA; cdr3_length: 18; v_call: TRBV7-3; j_call: TRBJ2-1; cdr3_nt: TGTGCCAGCAGCTTATCGACTAGCGGGGGTTCGGCCTACAATGAGCAGTTCTTC; cdr3_aa: CASSLSTSGGSAYNEQFF
d_call: TRBD1; clone_size: NA; cdr3_length: 15; v_call: TRBV28; j_call: TRBJ2-7; cdr3_nt: TGTGCCAGCAGTTCGGATTGGACAGGCTCCTACGAGCAGTACTTC; cdr3_aa: CASSSDWTGSYEQYF
d_call: NA; clone_size: NA; cdr3_length: 14; v_call: TRBV19; j_call: TRBJ1-5; cdr3_nt: TGTGCCAGTAGGGGACTCGTGGCCGGTCAGCCCCAGCATTTT; cdr3_aa: CASRGLVAGQPQHF
d_call: TRBD1; clone_size: NA; cdr3_length: 17; v_call: TRBV28; j_call: TRBJ2-3; cdr3_nt: TGTGCCAGCAGTTTATCGGGACAGGGGGCCTACACAGATACGCAGTATTTT; cdr3_aa: CASSLSGQGAYTDTQYF
d_call: TRBD1; clone_size: NA; cdr3_length: 15; v_call: TRBV19; j_call: TRBJ1-2; cdr3_nt: TGTGCCAGTAGTATAAGGGACAGGGGTTTTCATGGCTACACCTTC; cdr3_aa: CASSIRDRGFHGYTF
d_call: TRBD2; clone_size: NA; cdr3_length: 15; v_call: TRBV6-5; j_call: TRBJ2-1; cdr3_nt: TGTGCCAGCCTACTCGGACTAGCGGGAGTGGGAGAGCAGTTCTTC; cdr3_aa: CASLLGLAGVGEQFF
d_call: TRBD2; clone_size: NA; cdr3_length: 18; v_call: TRBV11-2; j_call: TRBJ2-2; cdr3_nt: TGTGCCAGCAGCTCCGTTGTCCGGCGGGGGGGTAACACCGGGGAGCTGTTTTTT; cdr3_aa: CASSSVVRRGGNTGELFF
d_call: TRBD1; clone_size: NA; cdr3_length: 15; v_call: TRBV28; j_call: TRBJ1-3; cdr3_nt: TGTGCCAGCAGCCCCACCCAGGGGGCAAGAAACACCATATATTTT; cdr3_aa: CASSPTQGARNTIYF
d_call: NA; clone_size: NA; cdr3_length: 15; v_call: TRBV11-2; j_call: TRBJ1-6; cdr3_nt: TGTGCCAGCAGCTTAGATTCAGCAGGGAATTCACCCCTCCACTTT; cdr3_aa: CASSLDSAGNSPLHF
d_call: TRBD2; clone_size: few; cdr3_length: 15; v_call: TRBV7-6; j_call: TRBJ2-2; cdr3_nt: TGTGCCAGCAGCCTTAGCGGGCCCAACACCGGGGAGCTGTTTTTT; cdr3_aa: CASSLSGPNTGELFF
d_call: NA; clone_size: NA; cdr3_length: 15; v_call: TRBV5-1; j_call: TRBJ2-3; cdr3_nt: TGCGCCAGCAGCTTGGGCGGAGTCGGGGCAGATACGCAGTATTTT; cdr3_aa: CASSLGGVGADTQYF
d_call: NA; clone_size: NA; cdr3_length: 16; v_call: TRBV10-3; j_call: TRBJ2-5; cdr3_nt: TGTGCCATCAGTGAGTCGTCAGAGCGGCCCAGGGAGACCCAGTACTTC; cdr3_aa: CAISESSERPRETQYF
d_call: TRBD2; clone_size: NA; cdr3_length: 14; v_call: TRBV2; j_call: TRBJ2-4; cdr3_nt: TGTGCCTCTACCGGGACTAGCGGGTGGCGAATTCAGTACTTC; cdr3_aa: CASTGTSGWRIQYF
d_call: NA; clone_size: NA; cdr3_length: 17; v_call: TRBV19; j_call: TRBJ1-1; cdr3_nt: TGTGCCAGTAGTACGGCCCGGGACACATACCGTATTCGTGGAGCTTTCTTT; cdr3_aa: CASSTARDTYRIRGAFF
d_call: NA; clone_size: NA; cdr3_length: 13; v_call: TRBV2; j_call: TRBJ2-2; cdr3_nt: TGTGCCAGCAGCGGAGGTGTGGCCGGGGAGCTGTTTTTT; cdr3_aa: CASSGGVAGELFF
d_call: NA; clone_size: NA; cdr3_length: 15; v_call: TRBV11-2; j_call: TRBJ2-4; cdr3_nt: TGTGCCAGCAGCTTAGTCGGGGGGCCCGTGGACATTCAGTACTTC; cdr3_aa: CASSLVGGPVDIQYF
d_call: NA; clone_size: NA; cdr3_length: 12; v_call: TRBV5-8; j_call: TRBJ1-4; cdr3_nt: TGTGCCAGCAGCTTGAGGGGTGAAAAACTGTTTTTT; cdr3_aa: CASSLRGEKLFF
d_call: NA; clone_size: NA; cdr3_length: 14; v_call: TRBV9; j_call: TRBJ2-3; cdr3_nt: TGTGCCAGCAGCGTAGATGCCTACACAGATACGCAGTATTTT; cdr3_aa: CASSVDAYTDTQYF
d_call: NA; clone_size: NA; cdr3_length: 16; v_call: TRBV27; j_call: TRBJ1-3; cdr3_nt: TGTGCCAGCAGTTCTACTTTTCGGAGCTCTGGAAACACCATATATTTT; cdr3_aa: CASSSTFRSSGNTIYF
d_call: TRBD1; clone_size: NA; cdr3_length: 17; v_call: TRBV5-6; j_call: TRBJ1-2; cdr3_nt: TGTGCCAGCAGCTCGGGGACAGGGGCGCCCGTATACTATGGCTACACCTTC; cdr3_aa: CASSSGTGAPVYYGYTF
d_call: NA; clone_size: NA; cdr3_length: 14; v_call: TRBV6-5; j_call: TRBJ1-2; cdr3_nt: TGTGCCAGCAGTTACCGGGGAGTAGGCTATGGCTACACCTTC; cdr3_aa: CASSYRGVGYGYTF
d_call: NA; clone_size: NA; cdr3_length: 17; v_call: TRBV30; j_call: TRBJ2-2; cdr3_nt: TGTGCCTGGAGTGTATCTTTCAGGTGGGCGGGAACCGGGGAGCTGTTTTTT; cdr3_aa: CAWSVSFRWAGTGELFF
d_call: NA; clone_size: NA; cdr3_length: 14; v_call: TRBV6-5; j_call: TRBJ1-1; cdr3_nt: TGTGCCAGCGGAAGCTTACAGGGAAAGTCTGAAGCTTTCTTT; cdr3_aa: CASGSLQGKSEAFF
d_call: NA; clone_size: NA; cdr3_length: 14; v_call: TRBV18; j_call: TRBJ2-1; cdr3_nt: TGTGCCAGCTCACCCCCGACAGGATACAATGAGCAGTTCTTC; cdr3_aa: CASSPPTGYNEQFF
d_call: TRBD1; clone_size: NA; cdr3_length: 15; v_call: TRBV6-5; j_call: TRBJ1-6; cdr3_nt: TGTGCCAGCAGACTCCAAGGGACAGTAAATTCACCCCTCCACTTT; cdr3_aa: CASRLQGTVNSPLHF
d_call: TRBD2; clone_size: NA; cdr3_length: 20; v_call: TRBV7-2; j_call: TRBJ2-4; cdr3_nt: TGTGCCAGCAGCTTAGCGCGCGGACTAGCGGGGGCCGCACTTAAAAACATTCAGTACTTC; cdr3_aa: CASSLARGLAGAALKNIQYF
d_call: NA; clone_size: once; cdr3_length: 13; v_call: TRBV7-2; j_call: TRBJ2-2; cdr3_nt: TGTGCCAGCAGCCCGCTAAACACCGGGGAGCTGTTTTTT; cdr3_aa: CASSPLNTGELFF
d_call: NA; clone_size: NA; cdr3_length: 14; v_call: TRBV10-2; j_call: TRBJ1-2; cdr3_nt: TGCGCCAGCAGTGAGTCCGGGAGGAACTATGGCTACACCTTC; cdr3_aa: CASSESGRNYGYTF
d_call: TRBD1; clone_size: NA; cdr3_length: 15; v_call: TRBV30; j_call: TRBJ1-5; cdr3_nt: TGTGCCTGGAGCCAAAACCGGGACAGGGGGCAACCCCAGCATTTT; cdr3_aa: CAWSQNRDRGQPQHF
d_call: NA; clone_size: NA; cdr3_length: 15; v_call: TRBV19; j_call: TRBJ2-2; cdr3_nt: TGTGCCAGTACCCCCTTCTATCCGCCGACCGGGGAGCTGTTTTTT; cdr3_aa: CASTPFYPPTGELFF
d_call: NA; clone_size: NA; cdr3_length: 16; v_call: TRBV3-1/TRBV3-2; j_call: TRBJ2-3; cdr3_nt: TGTGCCAGCAGCCAAAGAAGGAGGGGAGTAACAGATACGCAGTATTTT; cdr3_aa: CASSQRRRGVTDTQYF
d_call: TRBD1; clone_size: NA; cdr3_length: 13; v_call: TRBV11-1; j_call: TRBJ1-2; cdr3_nt: TGTGCCAGCAGCCCAGGGGGCGTCTATGGCTACACCTTC; cdr3_aa: CASSPGGVYGYTF
d_call: TRBD1; clone_size: NA; cdr3_length: 19; v_call: TRBV19; j_call: TRBJ1-6; cdr3_nt: TGTGCCAGTAGTACCCACAGACCGGGACAGATAGCTTTGGATTCACCCCTCCACTTT; cdr3_aa: CASSTHRPGQIALDSPLHF
d_call: NA; clone_size: NA; cdr3_length: 11; v_call: TRBV29-1; j_call: TRBJ1-1; cdr3_nt: TGCAGCGGCGGACAGTTCCCCGAAGCTTTCTTT; cdr3_aa: CSGGQFPEAFF
d_call: NA; clone_size: NA; cdr3_length: 14; v_call: TRBV10-1; j_call: TRBJ2-7; cdr3_nt: TGCGCCAGCAGTGAGGTGGCAGGGGTAAGCGAGCAGTACTTC; cdr3_aa: CASSEVAGVSEQYF
d_call: NA; clone_size: NA; cdr3_length: 11; v_call: TRBV6-5; j_call: TRBJ1-1; cdr3_nt: TGTGCCAGCAGACGGGGGACTGAAGCTTTCTTT; cdr3_aa: CASRRGTEAFF
d_call: NA; clone_size: NA; cdr3_length: 14; v_call: TRBV28; j_call: TRBJ1-3; cdr3_nt: TGTGCCAGCAGCCCGCACGACACTGGAAACACCATATATTTT; cdr3_aa: CASSPHDTGNTIYF